This T cell receptor beta chain was identified during a study of shared clonotypes between healthy human individuals. In the authors' workflow: Without quality scores, immunoSEQ junctional reads could not be filtered like full-length reads. Assay used: immunoSEQ multiplex PCR; TCRdb lists only in-frame clones, some missing. For V, J and clone size, that table is used; D and trimming come from the DNA. The table lists about 2.3 million clones, approximately 95% of them singletons, with 0.39% in the top ten. The sequence was collected from a man in his late teens or twenties in good health. Some clones in this sample may be carry-over from other donors' samples. Material: naive CD4+ T cells from PBMCs. Subset in this sample: CD45RA+ positively selected.

The CDR3 coding sequence is TGTGCCAGCAGCCCCGGGACAGGGAAAGAGACCCAGTACTTC. This codes for CASSPGTGKETQYF. V and J are TRBV7-7 and TRBJ2-5; 9 nucleotides agree with TRBD1. Unmatched junction bases numbered 4, after V lost 5 bases and J lost 3 bases. Germline V gene sequence: CDR1 SSHAT, CDR2 FNYEAQ (reference sequence). This CDR3 contains 14 residues.